This T cell receptor beta chain emerged from a study of cytomegalovirus exposure and HLA in healthy donors. Concerning this clone: What it binds is unknown.

General study points: Reports showed the classifier diagnosing cytomegalovirus status with high specificity and sensitivity. Later work showed greater clonal expansion in HLA-associated TCR beta chains than in equally common others. A later analysis linked a missense DCLRE1C variant to TCR beta V- and J-gene trimming.

A multiplex PCR was run with 60 Vbeta primers and 13 Jbeta primers. TCRdb's table, derived via immunoSEQ multiplex PCR, lists solely in-frame clones and lacks some. This table has about 150,000 clones, roughly four fifths appearing once. Sequencing was carried out using PBMCs. This clonotype was sampled from a woman aged 40 to 50 in good health and CMV-seronegative.

CDR3 in amino acids: CASSEVTYGYTF. CDR3 sequence (DNA): TGTGCCAGCAGTGAAGTGACATATGGCTACACCTTC. The chain combines TRBV6-1 with TRBJ1-2; D call uncertain. The ends were cut back, 1 base at V and 5 bases at J, with 5 bases in the middle. The CDR3 is 12 amino acids. CDR1 and CDR2 (germline): MNHNS, SASEGT.